This T cell receptor (beta chain) was recovered during a study of cytotoxic CD8 clonotypes in ibrutinib-treated CLL. Using immunoSEQ multiplex PCR, the repertoire was profiled, and TCRdb retains in-frame clones only, with some absent. The table shows fewer than 150,000 clones, with around 84% occurring only once. Per germline, CDR1 MNHNY and CDR2 SVGAGI (reference sequence). The CDR3 extends over 14 amino acids. J gave up 6 bases and V 4 bases, and 7 bases lay outside the gene matches. V and J are TRBV6-6 and TRBJ2-7; 9 nucleotides agree with TRBD1. The sample here was PBMCs, taken after 24 months of ibrutinib treatment. The clonotype comes from a human donor with chronic lymphocytic leukemia. CDR3 DNA sequence: TGTGCCAGCAGTTTTCGGACAGGGGCCGGCGAGCAGTACTTC. Translation: CASSFRTGAGEQYF.